The 13 T cell receptor beta chains below all came from one sample that was sequenced in a study of cytomegalovirus exposure and HLA in healthy donors. A multiplex PCR was run with 60 Vbeta primers and 13 Jbeta primers. Clones were sequenced by immunoSEQ multiplex PCR, and TCRdb holds only the in-frame ones, with some missing. The sample shows under 75,000 clones, around 70% of them seen only once. The material sequenced was PBMCs. These receptors came from a human donor in good health.

This clone was counted once. The chain has TRBV6-4 and TRBJ2-7, with 11 bases identical to TRBD1. In germline, CDR1 is MRHNA, CDR2 SNTAGT. V gave up 5 bases and J gave up 13 bases; unmatched junction bases: 10. The CDR3 has 13 amino acids. In nucleotides, the CDR3 is TGTGCCAGCAGTCCCGGACAGGGGGCGGGCGTTTACTTC. Amino acid sequence: CASSPGQGAGVYF.

This chain connects TRBV6-1 to TRBJ1-1; D perhaps matches TRBD1 (6 bases). The CDR3 covers 13 residues. The V gene lost 7 bases and the J gene lost 1 base, with 10 bases spanning the gap. Germline V lookup: CDR1 MNHNS, CDR2 SASEGT. CDR3 coding DNA: TGTGCCAGCACCTCGGGACAGAACACTGAAGCTTTCTTT. Residues: CASTSGQNTEAFF.

The V and J genes are TRBV5-6 and TRBJ2-7; 10 bases line up with TRBD1. CDR3 length: 16 amino acids. Per germline, CDR1 SGHDT and CDR2 YYEEEE. With 3 bases clipped from V and 3 bases from J, the junction kept 9 bases outside the gene matches. CDR3 DNA sequence: TGTGCCAGCAGCTGGGGGACAGGGGCCGCTTACTACGAGCAGTACTTC. This encodes CASSWGTGAAYYEQYF.

This clone showed up just once. The rearrangement links TRBV5-1 to TRBJ1-1, with D perhaps TRBD1 (6 bases). The CDR3 is 13 residues long. CDR1 is SGHRS, CDR2 YFSETQ, per germline. The V end lost 4 bases, the J end lost 4 bases, and 11 bases lay between the germline ends. DNA of the CDR3: TGCGCCAGCAGCCGCTCAGGGGTCACTGAAGCTTTCTTT. This gives the protein CASSRSGVTEAFF.

This chain joins TRBV29-1 and TRBJ1-5; no firm D call. The V end was cut by 4 bases, the J end by 5 bases, with 12 bases between. CDR1 is SQVTM, CDR2 ANQGSEA, per germline. This CDR3 region has 13 residues. CDR3 loop: CSVVSDGDQPQHF. Written as DNA, the CDR3 is TGCAGCGTTGTTTCAGATGGTGATCAGCCCCAGCATTTT.

The chain recombines TRBV28 with TRBJ2-7; D might be TRBD2 (6 bases). Between the trimmed V and J ends, which lost 3 bases and 10 bases, there was a span of 13 bases. Per the germline V gene, CDR1 is MDHEN and CDR2 is SYDVKM. CDR3 length: 12 amino acids. The CDR3 here is CASSLNGRIQYF. CDR3 DNA: TGTGCCAGCAGTTTGAACGGGAGAATCCAGTACTTC.

Only a few counts were recorded for this clone. The chain carries TRBV9 and TRBJ2-5, with D perhaps TRBD2 (5 bases). The germline V and J ends were trimmed by 4 bases and 5 bases, with 9 bases remaining between them. Per germline, CDR1 SGDLS and CDR2 YYNGEE. The CDR3 loop spans 12 amino acids. The CDR3 nucleotides are TGTGCCAGCAGCCCCCCGGGGGAGACCCAGTACTTC. This gives the protein CASSPPGETQYF.

V usage is TRBV28 and J usage is TRBJ1-2; D is uncertain. Germline CDR1 MDHEN, CDR2 SYDVKM. The CDR3 sequence is 15 residues long. V was shortened by 2 bases and J by 1 base, with 11 bases between the two germline ends. The CDR3, as DNA: TGTGCCAGCAGTTTACCGGGTGGCTATAACTATGGCTACACCTTC. Protein product: CASSLPGGYNYGYTF.

J is TRBJ2-2 and V is TRBV6-5, with D hard to call. The CDR3 has 13 amino acids. The V end lost 5 bases, the J end lost 4 bases, and 8 bases lay between the germline ends. Germline assignment: CDR1 MNHEY and CDR2 SVGAGI. The chain's CDR3 is CASSRGGTGELFF. The CDR3, as DNA: TGTGCCAGCAGTCGCGGTGGCACCGGGGAGCTGTTTTTT.

The V and J genes are TRBV9 and TRBJ2-2; D is undetermined. The germline V and J ends were trimmed by 4 bases and 3 bases, with 10 bases remaining between them. The CDR3 totals 14 residues. Germline assignment: CDR1 SGDLS and CDR2 YYNGEE. The CDR3 sequence is CASSPREYTGELFF. CDR3 DNA: TGTGCCAGCAGCCCCCGAGAATACACCGGGGAGCTGTTTTTT.

The chain is built from TRBV30 and TRBJ2-1, with 8 bases that match TRBD2. The V and J ends lost 3 bases and 14 bases, in that order; junction bases with no gene match: 15. This CDR3 has 14 residues. Germline CDR1 reads GTSNPN; CDR2 reads SVGIG (reference sequence). The CDR3 region is CAWSVREEREIEFF. The DNA of the CDR3 is TGTGCCTGGAGCGTACGGGAAGAGCGGGAGATAGAGTTCTTC.

The V call is TRBV5-4, the J call TRBJ1-5, with 7 bases aligning to TRBD1. Trimming at V came to 0 bases and at J to 5 bases, leaving 5 bases not matched to a gene. Looked up from germline, CDR1 is SGHNT and CDR2 is YYREEE (reference sequence). This CDR3 is built from 15 residues. Here the CDR3 reads CASSLGQGVDQPQHF. The CDR3 bases are TGTGCCAGCAGCTTGGGGCAGGGGGTAGATCAGCCCCAGCATTTT. Full variable domain (missing parts from reference TRBV5-4 and TRBJ1-5): ETGVTQSPTHLIKTRGQQVTLRCSSQSGHNTVSWYQQALGQGPQFIFQYYREEENGRGNFPPRFSGLQFPNYSSELNVNALELDDSALYLCASSLGQGVDQPQHFGDGTRLSIL.

V usage is TRBV5-1 and J usage is TRBJ2-5; 11 positions agree with TRBD2. J lost 5 bases, V lost 2 bases, and 5 bases had no gene match. This CDR3 spans 15 amino acids. Germline V CDR1 and CDR2: SGHRS, YFSETQ. The CDR3 nucleotides are TGCGCCAGCAGCTTCACTAGCGGGAGCTGGGAGACCCAGTACTTC. Encoded protein: CASSFTSGSWETQYF. Supplemented by reference TRBV5-1 and TRBJ2-5, the full variable domain reads KAGVTQTPRYLIKTRGQQVTLSCSPISGHRSVSWYQQTPGQGLQFLFEYFSETQRNKGNFPGRFSGRQFSNSRSEMNVSTLELGDSALYLCASSFTSGSWETQYFGPGTRLLVL.